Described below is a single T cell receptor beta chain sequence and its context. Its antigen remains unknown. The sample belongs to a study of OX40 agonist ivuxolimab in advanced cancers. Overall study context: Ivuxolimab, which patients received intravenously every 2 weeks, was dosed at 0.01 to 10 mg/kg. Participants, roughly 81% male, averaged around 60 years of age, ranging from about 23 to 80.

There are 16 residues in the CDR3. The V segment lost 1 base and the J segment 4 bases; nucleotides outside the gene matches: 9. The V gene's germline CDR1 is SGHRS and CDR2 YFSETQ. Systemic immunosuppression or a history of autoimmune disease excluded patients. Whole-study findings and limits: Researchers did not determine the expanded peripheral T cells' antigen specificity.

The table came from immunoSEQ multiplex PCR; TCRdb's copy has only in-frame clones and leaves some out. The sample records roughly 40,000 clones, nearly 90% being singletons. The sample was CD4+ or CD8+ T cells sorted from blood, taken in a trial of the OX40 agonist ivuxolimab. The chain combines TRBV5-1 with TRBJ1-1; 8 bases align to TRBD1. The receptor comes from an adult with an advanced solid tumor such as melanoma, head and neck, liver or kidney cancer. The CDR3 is CASSLTGTGPLTEAFF. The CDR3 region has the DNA TGCGCCAGCAGCTTGACCGGGACAGGACCACTCACTGAAGCTTTCTTT.